This TCR beta chain was identified during a study of cytomegalovirus exposure and HLA in healthy donors. Study details: Roughly 180 million T cells yielded more than 95 million unique TCR beta sequences, as an earlier analysis found. Findings and limits, study-wide: A missense variant in DCLRE1C was later tied to TCR beta V- and J-gene trimming.

Germline values: CDR1 SGHVS, CDR2 FNYEAQ. The CDR3 is 16 amino acids. The V gene lost 0 bases and the J gene lost 2 bases, with 10 bases spanning the gap. Regarding this clone: The antigen is unknown.

Researchers ran the PCR with 60 Vbeta and 13 Jbeta primers. The method was immunoSEQ multiplex PCR; TCRdb's version includes in-frame clones alone and lacks a portion of them. The data show about 170,000 clones, with around four fifths seen just once and approximately 1.3% held by the top ten. The chain couples TRBV7-6 to TRBJ2-2, with D maybe TRBD2 (6 bases). The TCR originated in a boy younger than 10 in good health and CMV-seronegative. Sequencing input: PBMCs. The CDR3 coding sequence is TGTGCCAGCAGCTTAGCGACGACTAGTAACACCGGGGAGCTGTTTTTT. This codes for CASSLATTSNTGELFF.